The following is a T cell receptor beta chain sequence with its context. The CDR3 has 16 amino acids. V dropped 2 bases and J dropped 3; count of bases not matched to a gene: 4. Germline assignment: CDR1 KGHDR and CDR2 SFDVKD. The entry originates in a study of blood T cell repertoires in COVID-19. The wider study: The United States, Italy and Spain were the sources of the acute and convalescent COVID-19 samples.

Authors' processing steps: Cell counts per sample came from amplifying reference gene primers. Assay used: immunoSEQ multiplex PCR; TCRdb lists only in-frame clones, some missing. That table supplies the V and J calls and clone size; D and trimming were determined from the DNA. Of tens of thousands of clones in the sample, roughly nine tenths were seen once. The TCR sequence derives from a woman aged 55-69 years with active or convalescent COVID-19. Input material: peripheral blood. V usage is TRBV24-1 and J usage is TRBJ2-5; 11 positions agree with TRBD2. CDR3 nucleotide sequence: TGTGCCACCAGTGATTGGGGGACTAGCGGCGAAGAGACCCAGTACTTC. This encodes CATSDWGTSGEETQYF.